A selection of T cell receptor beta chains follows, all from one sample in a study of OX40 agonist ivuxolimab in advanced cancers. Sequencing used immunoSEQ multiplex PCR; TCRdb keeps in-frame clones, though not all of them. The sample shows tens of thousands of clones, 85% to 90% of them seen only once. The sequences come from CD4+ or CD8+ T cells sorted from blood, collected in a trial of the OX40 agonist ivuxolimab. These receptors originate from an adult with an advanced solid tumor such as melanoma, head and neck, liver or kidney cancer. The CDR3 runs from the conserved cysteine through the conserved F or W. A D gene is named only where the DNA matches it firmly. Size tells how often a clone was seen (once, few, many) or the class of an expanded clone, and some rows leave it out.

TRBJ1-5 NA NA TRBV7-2 CASSPQGPYSNQPQHF TGTGCCAGCAGCCCACAAGGACCCTATAGCAATCAGCCCCAGCATTTT
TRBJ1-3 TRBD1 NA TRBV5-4 CASSPGTDSGNTIYF TGTGCCAGCAGCCCGGGGACAGACTCTGGAAACACCATATATTTT
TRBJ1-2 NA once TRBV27 CASSYRRAVSNYGYTF TGTGCCAGCAGTTACCGCCGGGCGGTGAGTAACTATGGCTACACCTTC
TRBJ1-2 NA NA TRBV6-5 CASSYSRGGFFGYTF TGTGCCAGCAGTTACTCGCGGGGAGGGTTCTTTGGCTACACCTTC
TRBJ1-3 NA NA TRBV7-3 CASSSDGYSGNTIYF TGTGCCAGCAGTTCCGACGGATACTCTGGAAACACCATATATTTT
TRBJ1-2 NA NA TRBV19 CASSFAGEDYGYTF TGTGCCAGTAGTTTCGCCGGGGAGGACTATGGCTACACCTTC
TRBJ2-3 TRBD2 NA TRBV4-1 CASSQPSGGGTDTQYF TGCGCCAGCAGCCAACCTAGCGGGGGTGGCACAGATACGCAGTATTTT
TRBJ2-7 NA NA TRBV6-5 CASRTGNSYEQYF TGTGCCAGCAGGACAGGTAACTCCTACGAGCAGTACTTC
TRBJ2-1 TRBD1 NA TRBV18 CASSRRTGKGNEQFF TGTGCCAGCTCACGCCGGACAGGGAAAGGCAATGAGCAGTTCTTC
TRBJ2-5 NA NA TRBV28 CASRQLGGKETQYF TGTGCCAGCAGACAGCTCGGGGGCAAGGAGACCCAGTACTTC
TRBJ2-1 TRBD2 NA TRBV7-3 CASSTSGGAYNEQFF TGTGCCAGCAGCACTAGCGGGGGGGCCTACAATGAGCAGTTCTTC
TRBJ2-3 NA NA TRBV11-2 CASSLATGSTDTQYF TGTGCCAGCAGCTTAGCCACAGGAAGCACAGATACGCAGTATTTT
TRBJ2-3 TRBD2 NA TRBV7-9 CASSLTSGGTDTQYF TGTGCCAGCAGCCTAACTAGCGGGGGCACAGATACGCAGTATTTT
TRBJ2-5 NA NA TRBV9 CASSVNPQETQYF TGTGCCAGCAGCGTAAACCCCCAAGAGACCCAGTACTTC
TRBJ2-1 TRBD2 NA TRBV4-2 CASSQVRGGIYEQFF TGTGCCAGCAGCCAAGTTCGGGGGGGCATTTATGAGCAGTTCTTC
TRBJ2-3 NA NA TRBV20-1 CSALSMDTQYF TGCAGTGCCCTCAGCATGGATACGCAGTATTTT
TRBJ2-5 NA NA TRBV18 CASSPPVGNQETQYF TGTGCCAGCTCACCACCGGTAGGGAACCAAGAGACCCAGTACTTC
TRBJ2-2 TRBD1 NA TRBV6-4 CASRATGALGELFF TGTGCCAGCAGAGCGACAGGGGCCCTCGGGGAGCTGTTTTTT
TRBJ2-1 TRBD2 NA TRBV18 CASSPVAGYEGFF TGTGCCAGCTCACCGGTAGCGGGGTATGAGGGGTTCTTC
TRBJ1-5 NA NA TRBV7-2 CASSLAGDQPQHF TGTGCCAGCAGCTTAGCAGGGGATCAGCCCCAGCATTTT
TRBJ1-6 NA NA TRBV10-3 CASPFPHGSSYNSPLHF TGTGCCAGTCCCTTCCCCCATGGTAGCTCCTATAATTCACCCCTCCACTTT
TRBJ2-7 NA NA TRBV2 CASTEQATYEQYF TGTGCCAGCACCGAACAGGCGACCTACGAGCAGTACTTC
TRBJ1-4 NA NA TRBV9 CASSVGGTTNEKLFF TGTGCCAGCAGCGTAGGGGGCACAACTAATGAAAAACTGTTTTTT
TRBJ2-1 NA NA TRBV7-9 CASSSRGPYNEQFF TGTGCCAGCAGCTCTCGGGGCCCCTACAATGAGCAGTTCTTC
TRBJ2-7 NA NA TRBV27 CASSFRGLDEQYF TGTGCCAGCAGTTTCCGGGGGCTGGACGAGCAGTACTTC
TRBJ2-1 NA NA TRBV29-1 CSVGGSEGHYNEQFF TGCAGCGTCGGGGGCAGCGAGGGACACTACAATGAGCAGTTCTTC
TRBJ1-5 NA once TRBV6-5 CASSSVGDQPQHF TGTGCCAGCAGTTCTGTCGGGGACCAGCCCCAGCATTTT
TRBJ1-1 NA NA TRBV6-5 CASTLIRDTEAFF TGTGCCAGTACCCTCATCCGGGACACTGAAGCTTTCTTT
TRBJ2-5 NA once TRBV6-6 CASSWDTFYF TGTGCCAGCAGTTGGGACACCTTCTACTTC
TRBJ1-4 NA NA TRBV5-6 CASSLDPVDPRLFF TGTGCCAGCAGCTTGGATCCGGTTGATCCCCGCCTGTTTTTT
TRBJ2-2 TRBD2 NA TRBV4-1 CASSVRVFLAGGRAGELFF TGCGCCAGCAGCGTTCGGGTTTTTCTGGCGGGGGGGCGGGCCGGGGAGCTGTTTTTT
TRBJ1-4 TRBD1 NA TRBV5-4 CASSLVLGGPNEKLFF TGTGCCAGCAGCTTGGTGCTAGGGGGCCCTAATGAAAAACTGTTTTTT
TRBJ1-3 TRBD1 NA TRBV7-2 CASSFRQGKGNTIYF TGTGCCAGCAGCTTCCGACAGGGCAAAGGAAACACCATATATTTT
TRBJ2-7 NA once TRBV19 CASSIGRPGQNTGQYF TGTGCCAGTAGTATAGGACGACCGGGCCAAAATACGGGGCAGTACTTC
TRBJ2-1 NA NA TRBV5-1 CASSLFQGGNEQFF TGCGCCAGCAGCTTGTTTCAGGGGGGGAATGAGCAGTTCTTC
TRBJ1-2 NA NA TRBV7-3 CASSENPGPTGGYTF TGTGCCAGCAGCGAAAATCCAGGTCCTACGGGGGGCTACACCTTC
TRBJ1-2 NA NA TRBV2 CASRTGFGYTF TGTGCCAGCAGAACAGGGTTTGGCTACACCTTC
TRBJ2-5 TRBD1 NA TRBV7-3 CASSLDRGQETQYF TGTGCCAGCAGCTTGGACAGGGGGCAAGAGACCCAGTACTTC
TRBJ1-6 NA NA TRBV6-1 CASSDPGNSPLHF TGTGCCAGCAGTGACCCGGGGAATTCACCCCTCCACTTT
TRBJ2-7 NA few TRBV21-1 CASGPKYYPW TGTGCCAGCGGTCCGAAATATTACCCCTGG
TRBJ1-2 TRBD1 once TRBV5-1 CASKPFLTGGGWNYGYTF TGCGCCAGCAAACCCTTTCTGACAGGGGGCGGCTGGAACTATGGCTACACCTTC
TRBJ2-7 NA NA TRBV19 CASSIKAESSYEQYF TGTGCCAGTAGTATTAAGGCAGAGAGCTCCTACGAGCAGTACTTC
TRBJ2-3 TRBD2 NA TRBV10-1 CASAGDLTDTQYF TGCGCCAGCGCGGGGGACCTCACAGATACGCAGTATTTT
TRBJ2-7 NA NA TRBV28 CASSRGGAGLTHEQYF TGTGCCAGCAGTAGGGGGGGGGCCGGTTTAACGCACGAGCAGTACTTC